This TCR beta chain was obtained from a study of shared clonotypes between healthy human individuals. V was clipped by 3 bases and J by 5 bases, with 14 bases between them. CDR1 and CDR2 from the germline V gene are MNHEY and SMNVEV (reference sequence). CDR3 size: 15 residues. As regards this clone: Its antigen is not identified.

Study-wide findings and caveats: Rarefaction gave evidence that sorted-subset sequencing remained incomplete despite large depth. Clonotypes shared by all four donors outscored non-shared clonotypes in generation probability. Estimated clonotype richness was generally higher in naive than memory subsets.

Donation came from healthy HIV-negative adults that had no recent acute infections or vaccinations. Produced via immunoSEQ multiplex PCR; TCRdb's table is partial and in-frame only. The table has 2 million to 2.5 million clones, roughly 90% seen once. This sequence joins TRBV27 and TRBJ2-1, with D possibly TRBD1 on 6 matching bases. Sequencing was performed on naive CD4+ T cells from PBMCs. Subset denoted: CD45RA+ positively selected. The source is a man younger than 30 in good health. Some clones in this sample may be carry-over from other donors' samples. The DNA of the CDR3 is TGTGCCAGCAGTTTTTTTGGACAGCTAAACAATGAGCAGTTCTTC. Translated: CASSFFGQLNNEQFF.